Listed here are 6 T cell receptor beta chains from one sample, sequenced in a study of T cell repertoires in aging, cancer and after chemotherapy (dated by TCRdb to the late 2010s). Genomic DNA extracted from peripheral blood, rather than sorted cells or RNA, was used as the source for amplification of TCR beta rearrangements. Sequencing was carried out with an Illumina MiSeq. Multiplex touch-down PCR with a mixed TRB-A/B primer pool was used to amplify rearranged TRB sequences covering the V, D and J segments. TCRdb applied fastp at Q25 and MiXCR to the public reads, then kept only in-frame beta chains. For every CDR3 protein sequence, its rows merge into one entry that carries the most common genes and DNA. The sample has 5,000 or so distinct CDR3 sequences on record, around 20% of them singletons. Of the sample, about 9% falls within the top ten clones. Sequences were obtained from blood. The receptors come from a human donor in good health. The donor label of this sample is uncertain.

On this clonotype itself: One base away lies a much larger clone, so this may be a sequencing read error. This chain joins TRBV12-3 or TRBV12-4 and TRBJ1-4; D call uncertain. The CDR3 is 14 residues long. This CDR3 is CANSFSATNEKLFF. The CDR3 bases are TGTGCCAACAGTTTCTCTGCAACTAATGAAAAACTGTTTTTT.

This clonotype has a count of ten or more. CDR3 in DNA: TGTGCCAGCAGTTTCTCTGCAACTAATGAAAAACTGTTTTTT. Translation gives CASSFSATNEKLFF. The chain couples TRBV12-3 or TRBV12-4 to TRBJ1-4; D is uncertain. V was clipped by 3 bases and J by 0 bases, with 5 bases between them. The CDR3 runs to 14 residues.

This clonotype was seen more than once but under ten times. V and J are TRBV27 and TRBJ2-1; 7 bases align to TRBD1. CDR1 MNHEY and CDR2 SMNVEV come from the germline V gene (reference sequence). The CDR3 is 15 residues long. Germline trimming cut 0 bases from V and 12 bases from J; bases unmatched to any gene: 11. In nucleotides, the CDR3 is TGTGCCAGCAGTTTATCGGGGACAGCCCGATTAGGGCAGTTCTTC. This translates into CASSLSGTARLGQFF.

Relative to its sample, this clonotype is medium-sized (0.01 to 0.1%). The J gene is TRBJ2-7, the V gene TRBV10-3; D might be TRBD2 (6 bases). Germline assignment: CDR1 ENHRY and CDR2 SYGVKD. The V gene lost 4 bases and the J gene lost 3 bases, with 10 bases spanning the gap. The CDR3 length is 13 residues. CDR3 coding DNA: TGTGCCATCAGTGGGGAGGTCGTCTACGAGCAGTACTTC. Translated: CAISGEVVYEQYF.

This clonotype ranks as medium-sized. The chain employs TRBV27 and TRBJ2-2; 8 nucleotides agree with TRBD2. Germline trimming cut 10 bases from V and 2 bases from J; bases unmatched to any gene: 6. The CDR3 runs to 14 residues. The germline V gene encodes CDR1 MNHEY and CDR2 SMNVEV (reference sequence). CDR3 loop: CATKRGRNTGELFF. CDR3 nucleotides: TGTGCCACCAAGCGGGGGCGAAACACCGGGGAGCTGTTTTTT.

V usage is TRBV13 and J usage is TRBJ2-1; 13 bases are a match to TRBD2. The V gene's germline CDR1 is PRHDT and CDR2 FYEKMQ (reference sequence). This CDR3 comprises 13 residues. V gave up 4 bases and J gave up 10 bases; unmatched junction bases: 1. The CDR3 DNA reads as TGTGCCAGCAGCTGGGGACTAGCGGGGGAGCAGTTCTTC. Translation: CASSWGLAGEQFF.